The rows below give T cell receptor beta chains drawn from one sample of a study of radiotherapy plus CTLA-4 blockade in lung cancer. Some clones are missing from TCRdb's copy, which holds only in-frame ones; the method was immunoSEQ multiplex PCR. Of about 24,000 clones in the sample, less than 80% are singletons; the top ten hold about 3%. The material was peripheral blood, obtained from a patient treated with radiotherapy plus ipilimumab. The receptors derive from a human donor with non-small cell lung cancer whose response to radiotherapy plus ipilimumab could not be evaluated. Both conserved end residues are part of each CDR3. D genes are given only for firm matches. Clone sizes are given selectively: once, few, many, or a class where the clone is expanded.

j_call clone_size d_call v_call cdr3_aa cdr3_nt
TRBJ2-3 NA NA TRBV28 CASRFPSHYTQYF TGTGCCAGCAGGTTCCCGAGTCATTATACGCAGTATTTT
TRBJ1-1 NA TRBD1 TRBV15 CATSRDRSFAEAFF TGTGCCACCAGCAGGGACAGGTCTTTCGCTGAAGCTTTCTTT
TRBJ2-5 NA NA TRBV28 CASSLASQETQYF TGTGCCAGCAGTTTGGCAAGCCAAGAGACCCAGTACTTC
TRBJ2-7 NA TRBD1 TRBV28 CASIMDRGSYEQYF TGTGCCAGCATTATGGACAGGGGATCCTACGAGCAGTACTTC
TRBJ2-3 NA TRBD2 TRBV6-5 CASSYSAGANTDTQYF TGTGCCAGCAGTTACTCGGCGGGAGCGAACACAGATACGCAGTATTTT
TRBJ1-5 NA NA TRBV27 CASSSGGGYSNQPQHF TGTGCCAGCAGTTCAGGCGGGGGGTATAGCAATCAGCCCCAGCATTTT
TRBJ2-3 NA NA TRBV2 CASSGSGADTQYF TGTGCCAGCAGTGGCTCAGGGGCTGATACGCAGTATTTT
TRBJ1-5 NA TRBD1 TRBV11-2 CASSLTGTGGNQPQHF TGTGCCAGCAGCCTCACCGGGACAGGGGGCAATCAGCCCCAGCATTTT
TRBJ2-2 few NA TRBV5-1 CASSFGGGTGELFF TGCGCCAGCAGCTTTGGGGGAGGCACCGGGGAGCTGTTTTTT
TRBJ2-1 NA TRBD1 TRBV18 CASSRTRGSRAYNEQFF TGTGCCAGCTCACGAACCAGGGGGTCCCGAGCCTACAATGAGCAGTTCTTC
TRBJ1-3 NA NA TRBV7-9 CASSALSSGNTIYF TGTGCCAGCAGCGCTCTGAGCTCTGGAAACACCATATATTTT
TRBJ2-2 NA TRBD2 TRBV2 CASSEGVSGRPYENTGELFF TGTGCCAGCAGTGAAGGGGTGAGCGGGAGGCCCTACGAGAACACCGGGGAGCTGTTTTTT
TRBJ2-7 NA TRBD1 TRBV27 CASRQGVGEQYF TGTGCCAGCAGGCAGGGGGTAGGCGAGCAGTACTTC
TRBJ1-2 few NA TRBV30 CAWSQINYGYTF TGTGCCTGGAGCCAGATTAACTATGGCTACACCTTC
TRBJ2-1 NA TRBD2 TRBV2 CATVAGASYNEQFF TGTGCCACCGTAGCGGGAGCCTCCTACAATGAGCAGTTCTTC
TRBJ1-4 NA TRBD1 TRBV2 CASSWDRGREKLFF TGTGCCAGCAGTTGGGACAGGGGGCGAGAAAAACTGTTTTTT
TRBJ2-7 few TRBD1 TRBV27 CASSPVGTGIYEQYF TGTGCCAGCAGTCCCGTCGGGACAGGGATTTACGAGCAGTACTTC
TRBJ1-1 NA NA TRBV9 CASTPPGNTEAFF TGTGCCAGCACCCCACCAGGGAACACTGAAGCTTTCTTT
TRBJ2-3 NA TRBD2 TRBV7-8 CASSLGTSGLSTDTQYF TGTGCCAGCAGCCTAGGGACTAGCGGGCTTAGCACAGATACGCAGTATTTT
TRBJ1-2 NA NA TRBV5-1 CASSLKGMDGYTF TGCGCCAGCAGCTTAAAGGGGATGGACGGCTACACCTTC
TRBJ2-7 once TRBD2 TRBV29-1 CSVPWGGDEQYF TGCAGCGTTCCCTGGGGGGGAGACGAGCAGTACTTC
TRBJ2-7 NA TRBD2 TRBV13 CASSLYSGSGWNEQYF TGTGCCAGCAGCTTATATAGCGGGAGTGGTTGGAACGAGCAGTACTTC
TRBJ1-4 few NA TRBV6-5 CASSYSSGDEKLFF TGTGCCAGCAGTTACTCTTCGGGGGACGAAAAACTGTTTTTT
TRBJ2-1 NA TRBD2 TRBV2 CASSAAGGPWGEQFF TGTGCCAGCTCGGCAGCGGGAGGGCCGTGGGGCGAGCAGTTCTTC
TRBJ2-1 NA NA TRBV6-6 CASSDTGSSADNEQFF TGTGCCAGCAGCGACACTGGCTCTAGCGCGGACAATGAGCAGTTCTTC
TRBJ2-7 once TRBD2 TRBV11-2 CASSARRGGSSEQYF TGTGCCAGCAGCGCCCGCCGGGGGGGAAGCTCGGAGCAGTACTTC
TRBJ1-2 few NA TRBV4-1 CASSQMAGRTIYGYTF TGCGCCAGCAGCCAGATGGCGGGACGGACCATCTATGGCTACACCTTC
TRBJ2-7 NA TRBD2 TRBV6-1 CASSSLTSGSYEQYF TGTGCCAGCAGTTCACTGACTAGCGGGAGTTACGAGCAGTACTTC
TRBJ2-5 NA NA TRBV5-1 CASSLEGGMETQYF TGCGCCAGCAGCTTGGAAGGGGGAATGGAGACCCAGTACTTC
TRBJ1-1 NA NA TRBV7-9 CASSGYGSSEAFF TGTGCCAGCAGCGGCTACGGGAGTTCTGAAGCTTTCTTT
TRBJ2-7 NA NA TRBV11-2 CASSLDAGVPGEQYF TGTGCCAGCAGCTTAGATGCCGGGGTGCCAGGCGAGCAGTACTTC
TRBJ2-7 NA TRBD2 TRBV11-2 CASSLVGGRVPYEQYF TGTGCCAGCAGCTTAGTGGGCGGGAGGGTCCCCTACGAGCAGTACTTC
TRBJ1-3 NA TRBD1 TRBV10-2 CASRGVTGSGNTIYF TGCGCCAGCAGGGGAGTGACAGGGTCTGGAAACACCATATATTTT
TRBJ2-1 NA NA TRBV18 CASSLGGSSYNEQFF TGTGCCAGCTCACTCGGCGGAAGCTCCTACAATGAGCAGTTCTTC
TRBJ1-4 NA TRBD1 TRBV28 CASSLSSGQGATNEKLFF TGTGCCAGCAGTTTATCGTCGGGACAGGGGGCTACTAATGAAAAACTGTTTTTT
TRBJ1-6 few TRBD1 TRBV27 CASSFQGTGVSPLHF TGTGCCAGCAGTTTCCAGGGGACAGGGGTCTCACCCCTCCACTTT
TRBJ2-5 few TRBD2 TRBV13 CASSRSGTETQYF TGTGCCAGCAGCCGCAGCGGGACGGAGACCCAGTACTTC
TRBJ2-1 NA NA TRBV2 CASRERTGIVAGPVAEQFF TGTGCCAGCAGGGAACGTACAGGGATCGTTGCAGGGCCGGTTGCTGAGCAGTTCTTC
TRBJ2-2 NA TRBD1 TRBV2 CASSRDRELTGELFF TGTGCCAGCAGCCGAGACAGGGAATTGACCGGGGAGCTGTTTTTT
TRBJ1-2 medium-sized NA TRBV7-2 CASSFARTANYGYTF TGTGCCAGCAGCTTCGCTAGGACAGCCAACTATGGCTACACCTTC
TRBJ2-3 NA TRBD2 TRBV27 CASSPGTSGRSDTQYF TGTGCCAGCAGTCCTGGGACTAGCGGGAGGTCAGATACGCAGTATTTT
TRBJ1-3 NA NA TRBV19 CASSIAAPSGNTIYF TGTGCCAGTAGTATAGCCGCGCCCTCTGGAAACACCATATATTTT
TRBJ2-1 NA TRBD2 TRBV5-1 CASSSSTSGRADEQFF TGCGCCAGCAGTTCGAGTACTAGCGGGAGGGCCGATGAGCAGTTCTTC
TRBJ1-2 few TRBD1 TRBV19 CASTPWQGEGYTF TGTGCCAGTACCCCGTGGCAGGGGGAAGGCTACACCTTC
TRBJ2-7 NA TRBD2 TRBV5-1 CASSPGTSGRFAYEQYF TGCGCCAGCAGCCCTGGGACTAGCGGGAGGTTTGCGTACGAGCAGTACTTC
TRBJ1-3 NA NA TRBV6-1 CASSETGRGILSGNTIYF TGTGCCAGCAGTGAAACAGGCAGGGGAATCCTCTCTGGAAACACCATATATTTT
TRBJ2-2 few TRBD1 TRBV5-5 CASSWGTGVTGELFF TGTGCCAGCAGCTGGGGGACAGGGGTTACCGGGGAGCTGTTTTTT
TRBJ2-3 NA TRBD2 TRBV7-8 CASSLPGLAGGPQDTQYF TGTGCCAGCAGCTTGCCGGGACTAGCGGGAGGGCCCCAAGATACGCAGTATTTT
TRBJ2-5 NA NA TRBV7-8 CASSSGFQETQYF TGTGCCAGCAGCTCAGGTTTCCAAGAGACCCAGTACTTC
TRBJ2-7 NA NA TRBV2 CASSEQGGSYEQYF TGTGCCAGCAGTGAACAGGGGGGATCCTACGAGCAGTACTTC
TRBJ2-5 NA TRBD2 TRBV5-4 CASSFKLAGQETQYF TGTGCCAGCAGCTTCAAGCTAGCGGGACAGGAGACCCAGTACTTC
TRBJ2-7 NA NA TRBV2 CASSEYPGYSYEQYF TGTGCCAGCAGTGAATATCCAGGCTACTCCTACGAGCAGTACTTC
TRBJ2-7 NA TRBD1 TRBV11-2 CASSYWDRGFYEQYF TGTGCCAGCAGCTATTGGGACAGGGGATTCTACGAGCAGTACTTC
TRBJ1-1 NA TRBD1 TRBV6-6 CASSLGQGGTEAFF TGTGCCAGCAGCCTGGGACAGGGGGGGACTGAAGCTTTCTTT
TRBJ1-4 NA NA TRBV5-5 CASSLSPGNTNEKLFF TGTGCCAGCAGCTTATCCCCAGGGAACACTAATGAAAAACTGTTTTTT